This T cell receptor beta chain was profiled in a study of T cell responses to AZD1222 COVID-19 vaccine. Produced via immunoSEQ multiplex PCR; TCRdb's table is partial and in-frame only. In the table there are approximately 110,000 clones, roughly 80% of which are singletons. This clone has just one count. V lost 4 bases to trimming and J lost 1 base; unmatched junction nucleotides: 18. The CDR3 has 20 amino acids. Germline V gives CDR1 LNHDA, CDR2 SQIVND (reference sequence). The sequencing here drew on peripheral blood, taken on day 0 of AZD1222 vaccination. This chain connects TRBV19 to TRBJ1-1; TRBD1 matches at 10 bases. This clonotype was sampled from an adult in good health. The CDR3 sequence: CASSTSKRFGQGVKNTEAFF. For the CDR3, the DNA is TGTGCCAGTAGTACCTCCAAACGCTTCGGACAGGGGGTGAAGAACACTGAAGCTTTCTTT.